The sequence of this T cell receptor (beta chain) was determined in a study of T-cell reconstitution after alpha-beta-depleted transplantation in children. Findings and caveats of the study: Roughly two months post-transplant, alpha-beta T cells reportedly originated from several hundred graft clones that had expanded.

The sample holds many counts of this clonotype. The antigen is undetermined. V lost 1 base, J lost 0 bases, and 17 bases lay in between. This CDR3 region has 17 residues. Germline CDR1 reads DFQATT; CDR2 reads SNEGSKA (reference sequence). Researchers prepared the TCRbeta library using unique molecular identifiers, the study reports. TCRdb re-derived calls from the PCR reads in MiXCR, one entry per CDR3 protein. This table has about 580,000 distinct CDR3 sequences, 20% to 25% appearing once. The V gene is TRBV20-1, the J gene TRBJ2-3, with D possibly TRBD1 on 6 matching bases. This TCR came from a boy younger than two who had a stem cell transplant for acute myeloid leukemia, so the T cells may come from the graft donor. The source was PBMCs, mostly from graft donor cells, collected 360 days after TCRalphabeta/CD19-depleted stem cell transplant. The CDR3 DNA reads as TGCAGTGCTAGAGGTGGGGGACACCCTTTTAGCACAGATACGCAGTATTTT. Translated: CSARGGGHPFSTDTQYF.